This passage covers 17 T cell receptor beta chains from one sample sequenced in a study of metastatic and nonmetastatic thyroid tumors. TCRdb reassembled clones from the PCR reads with MiXCR. The sample has fewer than 35,000 clones; about 22% are singletons. All patients were untreated before thyroid surgery. Specimen: blood. The receptors were gathered from a female donor with papillary thyroid cancer or a benign thyroid nodule (not recorded which). Some clones in this sample may be carry-over from other donors' samples.

This clone was seen repeatedly, ten times or more. This chain joins TRBV6-1 and TRBJ2-1; a possible D gene is TRBD2 (6 bases). The V and J ends lost 7 bases and 9 bases respectively, with 13 bases between them. This CDR3 spans 12 amino acids. The V gene's germline CDR1 is MNHNS and CDR2 SASEGT. The CDR3 coding sequence is TGTGCCAGCACCAATGGGGGGTCTGAGCAGTTCTTC. This gives the protein CASTNGGSEQFF.

This rearrangement joins TRBV9 to TRBJ2-1, with TRBD2 as a possible D gene (6 bases). Germline values: CDR1 SGDLS, CDR2 YYNGEE. Trimming took off 4 bases at V and 9 bases at J, with 23 bases between the two ends. The CDR3 is 16 amino acids. CDR3 nucleotide sequence: TGTGCCAGCAGCTGGGGGGTCCCGGTGATAGGTGGTGAGCAGTTCTTC. This gives the protein CASSWGVPVIGGEQFF.

The J gene is TRBJ1-1, the V gene TRBV28; D ambiguous. This CDR3 spans 21 amino acids. The V gene's germline CDR1 is MDHEN and CDR2 SYDVKM. V was pared by 1 base and J by 1 base, with 28 bases between. CDR3 DNA: TGTGCCAGCAGTTTATACGGTGGTTGGGTCGAAGCTTTACCAAAGAACACTGAAGCTTTCTTT. Translating it yields CASSLYGGWVEALPKNTEAFF.

Ten or more counts support this clone. The rearrangement joins TRBV24-1 to TRBJ2-7, with D possibly being TRBD1 (6 bases). V lost 6 bases and J lost 3, with 8 bases in between. The CDR3 spans 12 residues. Germline V gene sequence: CDR1 KGHDR, CDR2 SFDVKD. The CDR3 reads CATSSQGYEQYF. In DNA, the CDR3 is TGTGCCACCAGTTCACAGGGCTACGAGCAGTACTTC.

This clone showed up many times. The CDR3 DNA reads TGTGCCAGCAGCCAAGTTCTCGGGACCAGCTTTTACAATGAGCAGTTCTTC. Translating it yields CASSQVLGTSFYNEQFF. The chain recombines TRBV3-1 with TRBJ2-1; possibly TRBD1 or TRBD2 for D (5 bases each). The V gene lost 1 base and the J gene lost 4 bases, with 17 bases spanning the gap. This CDR3 has 17 amino acids. Germline CDR1 and CDR2: LGHDT and YNNKEL (reference sequence).

The chain couples TRBV11-2 to TRBJ2-5, with TRBD2 matching 9 bases. The germline V gene encodes CDR1 SGHAT and CDR2 FQNNGV. This CDR3 comprises 14 residues. V dropped 8 bases and J dropped 3; count of bases not matched to a gene: 7. For the CDR3, the DNA is TGTGCCAGCTCAGGGACTAGCAGGAAAGAGACCCAGTACTTC. This encodes CASSGTSRKETQYF.

A note on this clone: One junction end does not reproduce the germline sequence, and a read error may be involved. Other DNA sequences within the sample encode an identical CDR3. V usage is TRBV7-2 and J usage is TRBJ1-2; 12 positions agree with TRBD1. Germline CDR1 reads SGHTA; CDR2 reads FQGNSA. This CDR3 region has 17 residues. In nucleotides, the CDR3 is TGTGCCAGTAGCCTATCGACCGGGACAGGGGGCGGCTATGGATACACATTC. Encoded protein: CASSLSTGTGGGYGYTF.

The chain joins TRBV6-1 to TRBJ2-1, with TRBD2 identical over 11 bases. Germline-derived CDR1 and CDR2 are MNHNS and SASEGT. Unmatched junction bases numbered 6, after V lost 7 bases and J lost 7 bases. The CDR3 length is 14 residues. The CDR3: CASTGTSGTNEQFF. Here the CDR3 DNA reads TGTGCCAGCACCGGGACTAGCGGTACAAATGAGCAGTTCTTC.

This clone was seen ten or more times. This CDR3 reads CASSLRTVEGFYGYTF. The CDR3 DNA sequence: TGCGCCAGCAGCCTACGGACAGTGGAGGGCTTCTATGGCTACACCTTC. This rearrangement joins TRBV5-1 to TRBJ1-2, with D perhaps matching TRBD1 (6 bases). The germline V gene encodes CDR1 SGHRS and CDR2 YFSETQ. The CDR3 length is 16 residues. V was clipped by 4 bases and J by 4 bases, with 20 bases between them.

This clone was detected ten times or more. This chain uses TRBV7-6 with TRBJ2-7; the D gene is possibly TRBD2 (5 bases). The CDR3 has 14 amino acids. Germline lookup yields CDR1 SGHVS and CDR2 FNYEAQ. Trimming pared 5 bases from V and 2 bases from J, leaving 13 bases between. The DNA of the CDR3 is TGTGCCAGCAGCCTCGCGCGGGTACCCTACGAGCAGTACTTC. The encoded protein is CASSLARVPYEQYF. Supplemented by reference TRBV7-6 and TRBJ2-7, the full variable domain reads GAGVSQSPRYKVTKRGQDVALRCDPISGHVSLYWYRQALGQGPEFLTYFNYEAQQDKSGLPNDRFSAERPEGSISTLTIQRTEQRDSAMYRCASSLARVPYEQYFGPGTRLTVT.

This clone was detected many times. Additional DNA sequences in this sample encode the identical CDR3. V usage is TRBV6-1 and J usage is TRBJ1-1, with a possible D match to TRBD1 (5 bases). The CDR3 loop spans 15 amino acids. Trimming stripped 4 bases from V and 2 bases from J, with 14 bases between. The germline V gene has CDR1 MNHNS and CDR2 SASEGT. Written as DNA, the CDR3 is TGTGCCAGCAGTGCTGACAGAGGGAGAAACACTGAAGCTTTCTTT. Encoded protein: CASSADRGRNTEAFF.

This clone was recorded many times. The chain uses TRBV20-1 and TRBJ2-3, with D unresolved. This CDR3 contains 13 residues. The germline V gene has CDR1 DFQATT and CDR2 SNEGSKA (reference sequence). Trimming cost V 6 bases and J 0 bases, with 10 bases left between them. The CDR3 sequence is CSALSPSTDTQYF. Here the CDR3 DNA reads TGCAGTGCACTTTCCCCTAGCACAGATACGCAGTATTTT.

This clone was counted between two and nine times. This chain links TRBV6-2 or TRBV6-3 with TRBJ2-7, with D perhaps TRBD2 (6 bases). Between the trimmed V and J ends, which lost 2 bases and 4 bases, there was a span of 15 bases. From germline, CDR1 is MNHEY and CDR2 SVGEGT. The CDR3 runs 15 residues. The CDR3: CASSYRGGSVYEQYF. The CDR3 DNA is TGTGCCAGCAGTTACAGGGGAGGTAGTGTATACGAGCAGTACTTC.

V gene TRBV7-2 combines with J gene TRBJ1-1; D is uncertain. The CDR3 has 13 amino acids. Trimming pared 6 bases from V and 1 base from J, leaving 9 bases between. Germline V gene data show CDR1 as SGHTA and CDR2 as FQGNSA. The CDR3 DNA follows: TGTGCCAGCAGGACGGACGGGAACACTGAAGCTTTCTTT. Residues: CASRTDGNTEAFF.

In its sample, this clone was seen many times. V usage is TRBV7-2 and J usage is TRBJ2-5; 7 bases align to TRBD2. Unmatched junction bases numbered 7, after V lost 3 bases and J lost 3 bases. CDR1 and CDR2 (germline): SGHTA, FQGNSA. This CDR3 is 15 amino acids long. The CDR3 DNA reads as TGTGCCAGCAGCTTCGGGGCGGGAGTGGAAGAGACCCAGTACTTC. It is translated as CASSFGAGVEETQYF.

This clone has ten or more counts. One end of the junction fails to match germline, which may point to a read error. This chain uses TRBV5-1 with TRBJ2-3; a weak D match, TRBD2 (5 bases). CDR3 length: 14 residues. CDR1 and CDR2 (germline): SGHRS, YFSETQ. The DNA for the CDR3 is TGCGCCGGCAGAGGGTCAGGCAGCACAGATACGCAGTATTTT. Its protein is CAGRGSGSTDTQYF.

This clone was recorded at least ten times. This chain uses TRBV5-8 with TRBJ1-2, with a tentative D call TRBD1 (5 bases). This CDR3 region has 14 residues. Germline V gives CDR1 SGHTS, CDR2 YDEGEE. V was cut by 4 bases and J by 5 bases, with 15 bases left in between. CDR3: CASSTGTGTYGYTF. DNA of the CDR3: TGTGCCAGCAGCACCGGGACGGGAACTTATGGCTACACCTTC. Supplemented by reference TRBV5-8 and TRBJ1-2, the full variable domain reads EAGVTQSPTHLIKTRGQQATLRCSPISGHTSVYWYQQALGLGLQFLLWYDEGEERNRGNFPPRFSGRQFPNYSSELNVNALELEDSALYLCASSTGTGTYGYTFGSGTRLTVV.